The 24 T cell receptor beta chains below all came from one sample that was sequenced in a study of PD-1 blockade in classical Hodgkin lymphoma. Exposure to brentuximab vedotin varied, and each patient had relapsed following autologous stem cell transplantation. Using immunoSEQ multiplex PCR, the repertoire was profiled, and TCRdb retains in-frame clones only, with some absent. The data show over 15,000 clones, 86% seen once. The sequencing here drew on peripheral blood mononuclear cells (PBMCs), taken before the second cycle of nivolumab. These receptors were collected from a human donor with classical Hodgkin lymphoma.

This chain links TRBV5-1 with TRBJ2-5; D is perhaps TRBD2 (7 bases). The CDR3 covers 15 residues. V shed 2 bases and J shed 5 bases, with 16 bases lying between them. Germline CDR1 SGHRS, CDR2 YFSETQ. The CDR3 region has the DNA TGCGCCAGCAGCTTAGCGGGACAAGAGGGGGAGACCCAGTACTTC. Translating it yields CASSLAGQEGETQYF.

This clone was observed a few times. The chain uses TRBV10-1 and TRBJ1-6; TRBD1 matches at 8 bases. Trimming at V came to 8 bases and at J to 9 bases, leaving 3 bases not matched to a gene. Germline V gene sequence: CDR1 WNHNN, CDR2 SYGVQD (reference sequence). The CDR3 is made up of 12 amino acids. The CDR3, as DNA: TGCGCCAGCTCCAGGGGGCTTTCACCCCTCCACTTT. It codes for CASSRGLSPLHF.

The rearrangement joins TRBV5-1 to TRBJ2-1; D is undetermined. This CDR3 has 13 residues. Germline V CDR1 and CDR2: SGHRS, YFSETQ. V gave up 3 bases and J gave up 5 bases, with 9 bases separating them. The CDR3 region is CASSSRIDNEQFF. The CDR3 DNA reads as TGCGCCAGCAGCTCCAGAATCGACAATGAGCAGTTCTTC. The full variable domain, rest sourced from reference TRBV5-1 and TRBJ2-1, is KAGVTQTPRYLIKTRGQQVTLSCSPISGHRSVSWYQQTPGQGLQFLFEYFSETQRNKGNFPGRFSGRQFSNSRSEMNVSTLELGDSALYLCASSSRIDNEQFFGPGTRLTVL.

The chain combines TRBV5-1 with TRBJ2-1; a weak D match, TRBD2 (6 bases). CDR3 length: 15 residues. V shed 0 bases and J shed 0 bases, with 7 bases lying between them. Germline loops: CDR1 SGHRS, CDR2 YFSETQ. The CDR3 DNA sequence: TGCGCCAGCAGCTTGGACGGGAGCTCCTACAATGAGCAGTTCTTC. Translation: CASSLDGSSYNEQFF.

The genes are TRBV5-1 and TRBJ2-2; TRBD1 aligns across 7 bases. The CDR3 runs to 17 residues. Unmatched junction bases numbered 11, after V lost 4 bases and J lost 2 bases. Germline CDR1 and CDR2: SGHRS and YFSETQ. The CDR3 loop reads CASSTYFGTDNTGELFF. DNA of the CDR3: TGCGCCAGCAGCACCTATTTTGGGACAGACAACACCGGGGAGCTGTTTTTT.

The chain joins TRBV5-5 to TRBJ1-4; D unclear. V lost 6 bases and J lost 5, with 23 bases in between. The CDR3 consists of 17 residues. CDR1 SGHKS and CDR2 YYEKEE come from the germline V gene (reference sequence). In DNA, the CDR3 is TGTGCCAGCACCAGGCTGGCAGGCCGCACCGTGAATGAAAAACTGTTTTTT. Encoded protein: CASTRLAGRTVNEKLFF.

This rearrangement joins TRBV11-2 to TRBJ1-1; no clear D gene. Germline values: CDR1 SGHAT, CDR2 FQNNGV. The CDR3 consists of 16 residues. The V gene lost 0 bases and the J gene lost 2 bases, with 13 bases spanning the gap. This chain's CDR3 is CASSLDGVRRNTEAFF. The CDR3 coding sequence is TGTGCCAGCAGCTTAGATGGGGTGAGGCGTAACACTGAAGCTTTCTTT.

This rearrangement joins TRBV7-9 to TRBJ2-3; 8 nucleotides agree with TRBD2. The CDR3 contains 14 residues. The V gene end was trimmed by 6 bases and the J gene end by 5 bases; junction bases not matched to a gene: 7. The V gene's germline CDR1 is SEHNR and CDR2 FQNEAQ (reference sequence). The CDR3 DNA follows: TGTGCCAGCAGGTGGTCGGGGGGGGAAGATACGCAGTATTTT. Encoded protein: CASRWSGGEDTQYF.

The chain is built from TRBV7-6 and TRBJ2-3; 11 bases are shared with TRBD2. The CDR3 spans 15 residues. In germline, CDR1 is SGHVS, CDR2 FNYEAQ. V lost 3 bases and J lost 5; bases outside the gene matches: 4. CDR3 in DNA: TGTGCCAGCAGCTTTCGACTAGCGGGGAGAGATACGCAGTATTTT. The encoded protein is CASSFRLAGRDTQYF.

This clone has only a few counts. The gene calls are TRBV19 and TRBJ1-2; TRBD1 might be the D (6 bases). This CDR3 comprises 12 residues. Deletions cut 7 bases from V and 4 bases from J, with 10 bases between. From germline, CDR1 is LNHDA and CDR2 SQIVND (reference sequence). CDR3 residues: CASKAGAYGYTF. The DNA for the CDR3 is TGTGCCAGTAAAGCAGGGGCCTATGGCTACACCTTC.

This sequence joins TRBV5-1 and TRBJ2-1; TRBD2 matches at 15 bases. The CDR3 is 15 residues long. V lost 4 bases to trimming and J lost 7 bases; unmatched junction nucleotides: 3. The V gene's germline CDR1 is SGHRS and CDR2 YFSETQ. The CDR3 region is CASSRGLAGGNEQFF. The CDR3 DNA reads TGCGCCAGCAGCCGCGGACTAGCGGGGGGGAATGAGCAGTTCTTC.

The CDR3 here is CASSLRVPRQGSQETQYF. CDR3 DNA: TGCGCCAGCAGCTTGAGGGTCCCCCGGCAGGGGAGTCAAGAGACCCAGTACTTC. V and J are TRBV5-1 and TRBJ2-5, with D possibly matching TRBD1 (6 bases). Germline assignment: CDR1 SGHRS and CDR2 YFSETQ. The CDR3 is 18 amino acids. The V gene lost 1 base and the J gene lost 2 bases, with 21 bases spanning the gap.

This chain links TRBV7-8 with TRBJ2-7; TRBD2 might be the D (5 bases). The V gene lost 1 base and the J gene lost 4 bases, with 8 bases spanning the gap. The germline V gene encodes CDR1 SGHVS and CDR2 FQNEAQ. The CDR3 runs 13 residues. The CDR3 region is CASSLGERYEQYF. The DNA of the CDR3 is TGTGCCAGCAGCTTAGGCGAGCGGTACGAGCAGTACTTC.

The chain is built from TRBV7-6 and TRBJ2-5; maybe TRBD2 (6 bases). The CDR3 contains 13 residues. Looked up from germline, CDR1 is SGHVS and CDR2 is FNYEAQ. V was cut by 3 bases and J by 3 bases, with 8 bases left in between. CDR3 in DNA: TGTGCCAGCAGCTTCGGAGGGAAAGAGACCCAGTACTTC. Protein: CASSFGGKETQYF.

The chain links TRBV9 to TRBJ2-3, with D tentatively TRBD2 (5 bases). With 4 bases removed from V and 6 bases from J, the gap between germline ends came to 12 bases. The CDR3 totals 13 residues. Per the germline V gene, CDR1 is SGDLS and CDR2 is YYNGEE. CDR3 sequence (DNA): TGTGCCAGCAGCATGCGTCGCGGGGATACGCAGTATTTT. Translating it yields CASSMRRGDTQYF.

V usage is TRBV30 and J usage is TRBJ1-5; D ambiguous. Looked up from germline, CDR1 is GTSNPN and CDR2 is SVGIG (reference sequence). The CDR3 sequence is 14 residues long. Trimming removed 3 bases from V and 7 bases from J, with 16 bases in between. The CDR3 sequence: CAWSPGSGGQPQHF. In DNA form, the CDR3 reads TGTGCCTGGAGCCCGGGATCTGGTGGGCAGCCCCAGCATTTT.

Note on this clone: Other nucleotide sequences from this sample produce the same CDR3. This sequence joins TRBV7-9 and TRBJ2-7, with D possibly being TRBD1 (5 bases). Trimming removed 2 bases from V and 0 bases from J, with 5 bases in between. The CDR3 runs 13 residues. Germline CDR1 is SEHNR and CDR2 is FQNEAQ (reference sequence). The CDR3 nucleotides are TGTGCCAGCAGCTTAAGGGGCTCCTACGAGCAGTACTTC. It codes for CASSLRGSYEQYF.

The rearrangement joins TRBV7-9 to TRBJ1-2; maybe TRBD1 (6 bases). Trimming took off 3 bases at V and 0 bases at J, with 11 bases between the two ends. CDR3 length equals 15 residues. Per the germline V gene, CDR1 is SEHNR and CDR2 is FQNEAQ (reference sequence). The CDR3 here is CASSFAAGANYGYTF. As DNA, the CDR3 is TGTGCCAGCAGCTTCGCCGCAGGGGCTAACTATGGCTACACCTTC.

The chain couples TRBV7-9 to TRBJ2-7; 7 bases are shared with TRBD2. J was trimmed by 2 bases and V by 5 bases; bases with no gene match: 9. CDR3 length: 15 amino acids. The germline V gene encodes CDR1 SEHNR and CDR2 FQNEAQ (reference sequence). The CDR3 here is CASSLSGGSTYEQYF. The CDR3 DNA reads TGTGCCAGCAGCCTATCGGGGGGTTCGACCTACGAGCAGTACTTC.

The genes are TRBV5-1 and TRBJ1-1, with unresolved D. Trimming shortened V by 0 bases and J by 1 base, and 4 bases separated the two germline ends. Per germline, CDR1 SGHRS and CDR2 YFSETQ. The CDR3 totals 13 residues. DNA of the CDR3: TGCGCCAGCAGCTTGGCCGCGAACACTGAAGCTTTCTTT. Translated, it gives CASSLAANTEAFF. Full variable domain (rest looked up from reference TRBV5-1 and TRBJ1-1): KAGVTQTPRYLIKTRGQQVTLSCSPISGHRSVSWYQQTPGQGLQFLFEYFSETQRNKGNFPGRFSGRQFSNSRSEMNVSTLELGDSALYLCASSLAANTEAFFGQGTRLTVV.

J is TRBJ2-5 and V is TRBV5-1, with 7 nucleotides matching TRBD2. V gave up 3 bases and J gave up 5 bases; unmatched junction bases: 7. In germline, CDR1 is SGHRS, CDR2 YFSETQ. The CDR3 covers 14 residues. The CDR3 nucleotides read TGCGCCAGCAGCTCCGGGGGGATCCGTGAGACCCAGTACTTC. Translation: CASSSGGIRETQYF.

The rearrangement joins TRBV12-5 to TRBJ2-1; D possibly uses TRBD1 or TRBD2 (5 bases each). Trimming left V 0 bases short and J 5 bases short, with 14 bases between. From germline, CDR1 is LGHNT and CDR2 FRNRAP. There are 16 residues in the CDR3. The CDR3 spells CASGLVLGDWNNEQFF. In DNA, the CDR3 is TGTGCTAGTGGTTTGGTACTAGGGGATTGGAACAATGAGCAGTTCTTC.

In this sample, this clone turned up a few times. The J gene is TRBJ1-1, the V gene TRBV7-9; D gene ambiguous. Germline lookup yields CDR1 SEHNR and CDR2 FQNEAQ (reference sequence). V was pared by 2 bases and J by 1 base, with 8 bases between. This CDR3 contains 14 residues. CDR3 bases: TGTGCCAGCAGCTTATTCGGGCCGAACACTGAAGCTTTCTTT. Translation gives CASSLFGPNTEAFF.

V is TRBV5-6 and J is TRBJ1-2, with D possibly being TRBD1 (5 bases). Germline-derived CDR1 and CDR2 are SGHDT and YYEEEE. V was cut by 4 bases and J by 0 bases, with 16 bases left in between. The CDR3 runs to 16 residues. CDR3 coding DNA: TGTGCCAGCAGCCAAGGGAGGGGCCTTACTAACTATGGCTACACCTTC. Its translation: CASSQGRGLTNYGYTF.